This T cell receptor beta chain originates from a study of PD-L1 blockade in urothelial cancer. At the level of the study: Prior chemotherapy regimens per patient numbered 0 to 3.

This clone was seen only a few times. Time point denoted: pretreatment peripheral blood. Synthetic analogs of TCR templates were spiked into every PCR. Clones were read by immunoSEQ multiplex PCR, and TCRdb kept only the in-frame ones, dropping some. The sample consists of 85,000 to 95,000 clones, 85% to 90% of them appearing once. The CDR3 spans 14 residues. Germline V gene data show CDR1 as SGHRS and CDR2 as YFSETQ. V gave up 0 bases and J gave up 0 bases, with 6 bases separating them. This clonotype originated in a man aged 60 to 75 with urothelial cancer. The chain couples TRBV5-1 to TRBJ1-1, with D unresolved. The starting material was PBMCs, obtained around atezolizumab (anti-PD-L1) treatment. The CDR3 region has the DNA TGCGCCAGCAGCTTGGGGCAAATGAACACTGAAGCTTTCTTT. It specifies CASSLGQMNTEAFF.